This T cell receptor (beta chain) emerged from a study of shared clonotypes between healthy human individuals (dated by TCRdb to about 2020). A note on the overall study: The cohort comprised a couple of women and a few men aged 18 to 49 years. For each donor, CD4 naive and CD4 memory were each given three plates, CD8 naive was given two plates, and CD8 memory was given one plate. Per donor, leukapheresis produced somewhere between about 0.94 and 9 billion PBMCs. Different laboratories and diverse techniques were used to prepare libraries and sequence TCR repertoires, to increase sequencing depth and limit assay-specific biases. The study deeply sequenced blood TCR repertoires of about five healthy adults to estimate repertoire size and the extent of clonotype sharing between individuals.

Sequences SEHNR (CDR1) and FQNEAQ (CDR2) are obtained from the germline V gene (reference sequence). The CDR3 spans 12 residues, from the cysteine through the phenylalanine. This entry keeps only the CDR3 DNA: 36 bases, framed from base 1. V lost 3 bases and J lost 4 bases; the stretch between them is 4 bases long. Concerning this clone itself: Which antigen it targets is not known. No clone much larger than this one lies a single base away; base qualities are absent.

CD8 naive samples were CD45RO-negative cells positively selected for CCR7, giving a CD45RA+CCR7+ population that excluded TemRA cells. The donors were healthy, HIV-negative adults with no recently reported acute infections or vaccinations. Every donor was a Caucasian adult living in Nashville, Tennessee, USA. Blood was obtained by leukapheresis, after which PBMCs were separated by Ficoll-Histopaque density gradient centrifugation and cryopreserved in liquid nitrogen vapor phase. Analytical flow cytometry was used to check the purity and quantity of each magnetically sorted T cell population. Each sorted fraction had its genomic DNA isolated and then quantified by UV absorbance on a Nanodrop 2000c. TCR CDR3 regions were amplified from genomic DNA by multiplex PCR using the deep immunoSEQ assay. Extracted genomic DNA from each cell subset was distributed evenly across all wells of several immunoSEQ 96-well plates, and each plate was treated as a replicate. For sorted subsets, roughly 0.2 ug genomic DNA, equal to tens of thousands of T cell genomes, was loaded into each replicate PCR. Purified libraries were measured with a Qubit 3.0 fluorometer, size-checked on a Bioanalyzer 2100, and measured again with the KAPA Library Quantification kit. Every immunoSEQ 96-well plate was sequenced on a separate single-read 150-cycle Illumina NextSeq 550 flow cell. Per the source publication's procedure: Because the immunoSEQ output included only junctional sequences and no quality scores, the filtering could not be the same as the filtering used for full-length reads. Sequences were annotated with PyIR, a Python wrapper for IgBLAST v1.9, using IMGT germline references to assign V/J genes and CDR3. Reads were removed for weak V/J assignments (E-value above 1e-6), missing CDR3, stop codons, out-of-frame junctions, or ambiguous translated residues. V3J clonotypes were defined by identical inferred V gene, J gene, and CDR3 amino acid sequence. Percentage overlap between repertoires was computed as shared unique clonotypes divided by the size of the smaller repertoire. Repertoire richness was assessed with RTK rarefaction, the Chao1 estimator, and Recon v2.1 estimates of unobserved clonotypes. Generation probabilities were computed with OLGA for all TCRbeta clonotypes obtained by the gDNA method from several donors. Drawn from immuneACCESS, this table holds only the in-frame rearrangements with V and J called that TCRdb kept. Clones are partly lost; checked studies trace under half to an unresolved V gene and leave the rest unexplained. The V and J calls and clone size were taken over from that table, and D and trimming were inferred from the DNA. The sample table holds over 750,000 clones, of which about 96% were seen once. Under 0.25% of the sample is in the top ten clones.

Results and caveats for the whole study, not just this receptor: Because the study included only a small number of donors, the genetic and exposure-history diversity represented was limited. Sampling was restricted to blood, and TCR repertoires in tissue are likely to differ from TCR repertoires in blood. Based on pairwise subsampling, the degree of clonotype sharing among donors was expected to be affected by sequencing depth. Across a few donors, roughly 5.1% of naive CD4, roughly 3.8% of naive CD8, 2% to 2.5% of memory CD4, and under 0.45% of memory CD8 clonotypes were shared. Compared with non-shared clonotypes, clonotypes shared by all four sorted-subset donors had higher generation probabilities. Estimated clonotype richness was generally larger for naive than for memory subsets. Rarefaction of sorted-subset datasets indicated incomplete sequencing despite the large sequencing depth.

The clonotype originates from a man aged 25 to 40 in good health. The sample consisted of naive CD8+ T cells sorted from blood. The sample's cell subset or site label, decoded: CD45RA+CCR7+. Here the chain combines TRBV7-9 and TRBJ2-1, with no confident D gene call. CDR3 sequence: CASSFKYNEQFF. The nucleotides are TGTGCCAGCAGCTTTAAATACAATGAGCAGTTCTTC.